Ten or more counts support the clone carrying this T cell receptor (beta chain). What it recognizes is unknown. The sample belongs to a study of early T cells in non-severe SARS-CoV-2 infection. For the study at large: The sequenced material was bulk RNA from unsorted whole blood, and its chains were unpaired. Study-level points and caveats: A preference for anti-spike CD8 responses marked VDJdb matching, which missed private and CD4 specificities.

In germline, CDR1 is SNHLY, CDR2 FYNNEI. This CDR3 comprises 14 residues. V trimming: 10 bases; J trimming: 6 bases; junction bases outside the gene matches: 13. Unique molecular identifiers tagged individual cDNA molecules. Via MiXCR, TCRdb re-called the 5' RACE reads, giving one row per CDR3 protein. The top ten hold about 8% of the sample, which has about 81,000 distinct CDR3 sequences, less than 8% seen once. The sample comprised whole blood. V usage is TRBV2 and J usage is TRBJ2-3; 7 bases line up with TRBD1. The receptor was derived from an adult who was a healthcare worker with PCR-confirmed SARS-CoV-2 infection or an uninfected control (not recorded which). The CDR3 sequence: CATNRDRAWDTQYF. The DNA of the CDR3 is TGTGCCACAAATAGAGACAGGGCTTGGGATACGCAGTATTTT. Based on the CDR3 plus reference TRBV2 and TRBJ2-3, the full variable domain is EPEVTQTPSHQVTQMGQEVILRCVPISNHLYFYWYRQILGQKVEFLVSFYNNEISEKSEIFDDQFSVERPDGSNFTLKIRSTKLEDSAMYFCATNRDRAWDTQYFGPGTRLTVL.